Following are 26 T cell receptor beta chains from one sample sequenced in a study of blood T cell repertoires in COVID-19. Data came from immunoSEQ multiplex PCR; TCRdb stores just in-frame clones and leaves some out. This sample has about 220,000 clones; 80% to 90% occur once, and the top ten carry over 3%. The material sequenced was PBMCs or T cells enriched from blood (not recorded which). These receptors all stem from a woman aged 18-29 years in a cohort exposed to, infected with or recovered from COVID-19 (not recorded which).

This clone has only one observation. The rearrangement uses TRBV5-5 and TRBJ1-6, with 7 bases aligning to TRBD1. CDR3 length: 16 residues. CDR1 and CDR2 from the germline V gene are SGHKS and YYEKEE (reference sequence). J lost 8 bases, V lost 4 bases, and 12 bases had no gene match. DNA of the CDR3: TGTGCCAGCAGCACCTCCGGGACAGCCATTTATTCACCCCTCCACTTT. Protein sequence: CASSTSGTAIYSPLHF.

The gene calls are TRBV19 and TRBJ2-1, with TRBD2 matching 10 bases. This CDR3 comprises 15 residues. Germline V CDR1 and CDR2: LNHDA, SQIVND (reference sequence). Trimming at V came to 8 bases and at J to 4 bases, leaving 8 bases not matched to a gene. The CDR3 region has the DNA TGTGCCAGTTCAGTATCAGCGGGAGGGTACAATGAGCAGTTCTTC. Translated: CASSVSAGGYNEQFF.

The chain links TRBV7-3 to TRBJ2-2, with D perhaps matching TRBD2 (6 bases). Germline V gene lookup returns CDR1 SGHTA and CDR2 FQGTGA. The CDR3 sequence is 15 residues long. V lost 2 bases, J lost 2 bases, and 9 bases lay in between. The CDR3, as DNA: TGTGCCAGCAGCTTACGGGGGAGCAACACCGGGGAGCTGTTTTTT. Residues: CASSLRGSNTGELFF.

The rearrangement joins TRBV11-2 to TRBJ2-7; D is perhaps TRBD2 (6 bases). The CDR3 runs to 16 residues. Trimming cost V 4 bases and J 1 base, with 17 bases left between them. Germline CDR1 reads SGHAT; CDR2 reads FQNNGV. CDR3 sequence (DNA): TGTGCCAGCAGCTCCCACGTGGGGGGATCATCCTACGAGCAGTACTTC. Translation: CASSSHVGGSSYEQYF.

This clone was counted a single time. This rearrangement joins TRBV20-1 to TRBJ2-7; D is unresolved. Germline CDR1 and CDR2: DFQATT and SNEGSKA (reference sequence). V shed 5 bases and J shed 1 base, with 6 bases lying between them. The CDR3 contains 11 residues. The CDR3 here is CSADKSYEQYF. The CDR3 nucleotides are TGCAGTGCTGACAAGTCCTACGAGCAGTACTTC.

The CDR3 region has the DNA TGTGCCAGCAGCTCGGTGCCTAGCGGCTTACAAGAGACCCAGTACTTC. This encodes CASSSVPSGLQETQYF. The V gene is TRBV7-2, the J gene TRBJ2-5; 7 positions match TRBD2. Germline V gives CDR1 SGHTA, CDR2 FQGNSA. V shed 4 bases, J shed 2 bases, and the junction held 10 bases outside the gene matches. This CDR3 spans 16 amino acids.

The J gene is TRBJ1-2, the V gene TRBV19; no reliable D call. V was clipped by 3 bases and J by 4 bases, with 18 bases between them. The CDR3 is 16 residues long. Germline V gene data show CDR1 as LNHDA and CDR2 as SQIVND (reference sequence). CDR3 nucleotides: TGTGCCAGTAGTATGTTAGCCGAACTTTTTATCTATGGCTACACCTTC. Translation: CASSMLAELFIYGYTF. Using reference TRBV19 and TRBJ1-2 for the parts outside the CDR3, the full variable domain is DGGITQSPKYLFRKEGQNVTLSCEQNLNHDAMYWYRQDPGQGLRLIYYSQIVNDFQKGDIAEGYSVSREKKESFPLTVTSAQKNPTAFYLCASSMLAELFIYGYTFGSGTRLTVV.

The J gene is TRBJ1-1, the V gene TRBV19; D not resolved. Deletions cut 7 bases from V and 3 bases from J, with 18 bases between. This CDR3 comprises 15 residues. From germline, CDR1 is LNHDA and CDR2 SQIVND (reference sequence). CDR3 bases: TGTGCCAGTACCCTACGGCCGGCGCGGGACACTGAAGCTTTCTTT. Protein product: CASTLRPARDTEAFF.

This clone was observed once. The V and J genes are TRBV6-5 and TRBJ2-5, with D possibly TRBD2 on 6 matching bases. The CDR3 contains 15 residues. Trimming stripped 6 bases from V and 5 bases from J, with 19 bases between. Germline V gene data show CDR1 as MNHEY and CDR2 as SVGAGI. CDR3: CASRALHGGAETQYF. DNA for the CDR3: TGTGCCAGCAGAGCTTTACACGGGGGTGCGGAGACCCAGTACTTC.

CDR3 DNA sequence: TGTGCCAGCAGCTACCGACAGGAAAACACCATATATTTT. Translation: CASSYRQENTIYF. This chain links TRBV7-9 with TRBJ1-3, with D perhaps TRBD1 (6 bases). The length of the CDR3 is 13 residues. The germline V gene has CDR1 SEHNR and CDR2 FQNEAQ (reference sequence). V lost 4 bases and J 6 bases, leaving 10 bases between the germline ends.

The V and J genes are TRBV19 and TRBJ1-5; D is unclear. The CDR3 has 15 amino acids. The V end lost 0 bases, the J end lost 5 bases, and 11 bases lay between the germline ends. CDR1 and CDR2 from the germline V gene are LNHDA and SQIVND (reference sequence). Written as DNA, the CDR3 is TGTGCCAGTAGTATAGAGCGCTTTATCCATCAGCCCCAGCATTTT. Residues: CASSIERFIHQPQHF.

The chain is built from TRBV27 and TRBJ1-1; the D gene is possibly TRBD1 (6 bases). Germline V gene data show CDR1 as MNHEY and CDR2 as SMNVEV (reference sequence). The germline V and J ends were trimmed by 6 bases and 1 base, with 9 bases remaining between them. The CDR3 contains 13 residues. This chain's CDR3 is CASRKTGNTEAFF. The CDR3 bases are TGTGCCAGCAGAAAGACAGGGAACACTGAAGCTTTCTTT.

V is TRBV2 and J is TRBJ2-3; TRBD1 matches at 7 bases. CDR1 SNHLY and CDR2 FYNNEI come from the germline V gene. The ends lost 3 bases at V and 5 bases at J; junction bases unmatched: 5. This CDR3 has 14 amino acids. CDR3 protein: CASSDGRGIDTQYF. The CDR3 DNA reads TGTGCCAGCAGTGATGGCAGGGGGATAGATACGCAGTATTTT. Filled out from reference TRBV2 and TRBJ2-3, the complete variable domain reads EPEVTQTPSHQVTQMGQEVILRCVPISNHLYFYWYRQILGQKVEFLVSFYNNEISEKSEIFDDQFSVERPDGSNFTLKIRSTKLEDSAMYFCASSDGRGIDTQYFGPGTRLTVL.

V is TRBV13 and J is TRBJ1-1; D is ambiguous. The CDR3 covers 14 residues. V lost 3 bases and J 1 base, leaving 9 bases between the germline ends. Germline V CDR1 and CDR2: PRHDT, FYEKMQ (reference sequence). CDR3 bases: TGTGCCAGCAGCTTTGGGAGGGCGAACACTGAAGCTTTCTTT. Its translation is CASSFGRANTEAFF.

DNA for the CDR3: TGTGCCAGCAGCCCAGGGGGGACACTAGGTTCCGGGGAGCTGTTTTTT. This codes for CASSPGGTLGSGELFF. This chain connects TRBV11-3 to TRBJ2-2, with D possibly being TRBD1 (7 bases). Germline CDR1 reads SGHNT; CDR2 reads YENEEA. The CDR3 loop spans 16 amino acids. V lost 5 bases and J 6 bases, leaving 19 bases between the germline ends.

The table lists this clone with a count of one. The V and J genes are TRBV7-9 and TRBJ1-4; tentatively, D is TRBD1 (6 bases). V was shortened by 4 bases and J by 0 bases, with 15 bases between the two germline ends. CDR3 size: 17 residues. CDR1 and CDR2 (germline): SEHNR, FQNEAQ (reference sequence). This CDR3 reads CASSSTGFTATNEKLFF. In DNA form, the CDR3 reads TGTGCCAGCAGCTCGACAGGATTCACTGCAACTAATGAAAAACTGTTTTTT. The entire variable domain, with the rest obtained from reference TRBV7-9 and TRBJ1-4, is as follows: DTGVSQNPRHKITKRGQNVTFRCDPISEHNRLYWYRQTLGQGPEFLTYFQNEAQLEKSRLLSDRFSAERPKGSFSTLEIQRTEQGDSAMYLCASSSTGFTATNEKLFFGSGTQLSVL.

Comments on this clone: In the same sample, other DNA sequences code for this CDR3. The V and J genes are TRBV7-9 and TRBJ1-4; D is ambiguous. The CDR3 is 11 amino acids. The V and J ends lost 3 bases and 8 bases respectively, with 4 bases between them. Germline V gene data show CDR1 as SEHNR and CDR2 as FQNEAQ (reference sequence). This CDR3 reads CASSFSEKLFF. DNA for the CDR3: TGTGCCAGCAGCTTTTCGGAAAAACTGTTTTTT.

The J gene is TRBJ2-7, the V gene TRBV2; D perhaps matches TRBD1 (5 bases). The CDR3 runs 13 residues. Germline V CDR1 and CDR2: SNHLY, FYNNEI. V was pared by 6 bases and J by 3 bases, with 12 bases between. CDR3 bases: TGTGCCAGCAGCCGAGACAGTCTCTACGAGCAGTACTTC. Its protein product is CASSRDSLYEQYF.

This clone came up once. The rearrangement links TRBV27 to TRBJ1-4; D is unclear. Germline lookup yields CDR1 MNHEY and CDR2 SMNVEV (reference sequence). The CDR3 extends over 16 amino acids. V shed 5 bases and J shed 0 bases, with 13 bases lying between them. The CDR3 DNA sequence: TGTGCCAGCAGTATACAACCGGGGACAACTAATGAAAAACTGTTTTTT. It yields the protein CASSIQPGTTNEKLFF.

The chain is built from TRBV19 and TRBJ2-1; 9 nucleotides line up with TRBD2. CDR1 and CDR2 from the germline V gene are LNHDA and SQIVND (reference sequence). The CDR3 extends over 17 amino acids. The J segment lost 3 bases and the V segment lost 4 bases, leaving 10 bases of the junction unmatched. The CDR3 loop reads CASSRASGTQFYNEQFF. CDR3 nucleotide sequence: TGTGCCAGTAGTAGGGCTAGCGGGACTCAATTCTACAATGAGCAGTTCTTC.

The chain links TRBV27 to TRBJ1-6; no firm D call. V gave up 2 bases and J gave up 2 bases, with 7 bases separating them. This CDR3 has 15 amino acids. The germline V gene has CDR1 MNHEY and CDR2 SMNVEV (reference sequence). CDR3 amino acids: CASSLGNTYNSPLHF. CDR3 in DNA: TGTGCCAGCAGTTTAGGTAACACCTATAATTCACCCCTCCACTTT.

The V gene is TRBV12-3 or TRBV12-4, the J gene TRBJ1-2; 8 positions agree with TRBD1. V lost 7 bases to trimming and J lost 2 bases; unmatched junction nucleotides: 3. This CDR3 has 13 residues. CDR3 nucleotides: TGTGCCAGCAAAGGACAGGGAAACTATGGCTACACCTTC. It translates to CASKGQGNYGYTF.

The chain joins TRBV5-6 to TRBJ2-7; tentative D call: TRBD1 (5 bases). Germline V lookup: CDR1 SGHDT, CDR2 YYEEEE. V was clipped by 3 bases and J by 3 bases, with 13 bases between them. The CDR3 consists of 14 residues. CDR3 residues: CASSSSADSYEQYF. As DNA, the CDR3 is TGTGCCAGCAGCTCCTCAGCTGACAGCTACGAGCAGTACTTC.

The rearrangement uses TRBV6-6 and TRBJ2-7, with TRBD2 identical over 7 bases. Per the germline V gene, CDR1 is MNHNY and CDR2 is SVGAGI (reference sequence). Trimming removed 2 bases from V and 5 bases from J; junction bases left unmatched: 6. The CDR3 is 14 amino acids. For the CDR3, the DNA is TGTGCCAGCAGTTACAATCAGGGAGGGCACGAGCAGTACTTC. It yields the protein CASSYNQGGHEQYF.

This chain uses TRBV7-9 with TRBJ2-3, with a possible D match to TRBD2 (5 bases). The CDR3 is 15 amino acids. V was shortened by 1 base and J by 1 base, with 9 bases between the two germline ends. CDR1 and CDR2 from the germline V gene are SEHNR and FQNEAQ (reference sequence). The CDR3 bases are TGTGCCAGCAGCTTAGTAATTAGCGGCACAGATACGCAGTATTTT. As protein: CASSLVISGTDTQYF.

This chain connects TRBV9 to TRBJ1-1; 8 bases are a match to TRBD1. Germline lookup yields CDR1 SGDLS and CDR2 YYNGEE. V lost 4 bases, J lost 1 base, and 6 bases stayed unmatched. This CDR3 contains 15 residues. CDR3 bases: TGTGCCAGCAGCTCGGGACAGGAACAGAACACTGAAGCTTTCTTT. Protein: CASSSGQEQNTEAFF.